This T cell receptor beta chain is from a study of radiotherapy plus CTLA-4 blockade in lung cancer. About the research overall: The study recorded objective responses in roughly 18% of patients and disease control in 31%. Points from the study as a whole: After radiotherapy and ipilimumab, tumor-derived clones expanded in peripheral blood. Response was reportedly best predicted by early blood T cell clone dynamics, with interferon-beta.

Ipilimumab-mediated CTLA-4 blockade plus focal radiation was given to patients having chemo-refractory metastatic non-small-cell lung cancer. The method was immunoSEQ multiplex PCR; TCRdb's version includes in-frame clones alone and lacks a portion of them. Of tens of thousands of clones in the sample, about two thirds were seen once. The table lists this clone with a few counts. The antigen remains unidentified. CDR1 and CDR2 (germline): SGHNT, YENEEA. J lost 0 bases, V lost 3 bases, and 1 base had no gene match. The CDR3 sequence is 15 residues long. Specimen: peripheral blood, collected from a patient treated with radiotherapy plus ipilimumab. The receptor was isolated from a human donor with non-small cell lung cancer who had stable disease on radiotherapy plus ipilimumab. The chain is built from TRBV11-3 and TRBJ2-2; 7 bases match TRBD1. The CDR3: CASSFGTANTGELFF. The CDR3 DNA reads as TGTGCCAGCAGCTTTGGGACAGCGAACACCGGGGAGCTGTTTTTT.